This TCR beta chain derives from a study of blood T cell repertoires in COVID-19. Study background: Acute-phase and convalescent COVID-19 samples originated in the United States, Italy and Spain. The cDNA or gDNA used as material had been derived from T cells, B-cell-depleted T cells, or PBMCs.

Germline V gene data show CDR1 as WSHSY and CDR2 as SAAADI. The CDR3 sequence is 13 residues long. With 6 bases removed from V and 3 bases from J, the gap between germline ends came to 11 bases. Authors' methods: Reference gene primer amplification gave nucleated cell count estimates. Profiled with immunoSEQ multiplex PCR; TCRdb holds only in-frame clones, not every one. That table gives V, J and clone size, and the DNA gave D and trimming. Of around 60,000 clones in the sample, over 75% were seen once. This clone was recorded a few times. The clonotype originates from an elderly man with acute or convalescent COVID-19. The sample consisted of peripheral blood. This rearrangement joins TRBV10-2 to TRBJ1-1; D possibly corresponds to TRBD1 (6 bases). The CDR3 is CASSRDTYTEAFF. The CDR3 DNA follows: TGCGCCAGCAGCCGGGACACCTACACTGAAGCTTTCTTT.